Below are 14 T cell receptor beta chains sequenced from a single sample in a study of blood T cell dynamics during melanoma immunotherapy. The data were produced by immunoSEQ multiplex PCR, yet TCRdb's version contains in-frame clones alone and is incomplete. The data show more than 8,500 clones, with 80% to 90% seen just once and about 10% held by the top ten. This sample's time point: pre-treatment baseline. Here the sequenced sample was blood, taken from a patient treated with checkpoint blockade. The receptor set was obtained from a human donor with melanoma.

V gene TRBV9 combines with J gene TRBJ1-1, with a possible D match to TRBD1 (5 bases). Trimming took 0 bases from V and 5 from J, leaving 11 bases between them. The germline V gene encodes CDR1 SGDLS and CDR2 YYNGEE. This CDR3 has 14 residues. CDR3 sequence (DNA): TGTGCCAGCAGCGTAGTGTACCAGGGTACTGAAGCTTTCTTT. Its translation is CASSVVYQGTEAFF.

This clone has a handful of counts. This sequence joins TRBV4-1 and TRBJ2-3, with D perhaps given as TRBD1 or TRBD2 (5 bases each). CDR3 size: 17 residues. CDR1 is MGHRA, CDR2 YSYEKL, per germline. V was pared by 0 bases and J by 0 bases, with 13 bases between. The CDR3 here is CASSQEGVRVSTDTQYF. CDR3 DNA sequence: TGCGCCAGCAGCCAAGAGGGGGTCCGCGTAAGCACAGATACGCAGTATTTT.

In the case of this clone: At the DNA level, this CDR3 is encoded by other sequences in the same sample as well. This rearrangement joins TRBV29-1 to TRBJ2-7; D gene unclear. Germline CDR1 is SQVTM and CDR2 is ANQGSEA. CDR3 length equals 12 residues. The ends were cut back, 4 bases at V and 0 bases at J, with 7 bases in the middle. CDR3 coding DNA: TGCAGCGTTGGCTTGAGCTCCTACGAGCAGTACTTC. The encoded protein is CSVGLSSYEQYF.

V and J are TRBV12-5 and TRBJ1-5, with 8 nucleotides matching TRBD1. The CDR3 is 14 residues long. CDR1 and CDR2 from the germline V gene are LGHNT and FRNRAP. The ends lost 6 bases at V and 2 bases at J; junction bases unmatched: 3. This CDR3 is CASGPDRGNQPQHF. The CDR3 DNA reads TGTGCTAGTGGCCCGGACAGGGGCAATCAGCCCCAGCATTTT.

The V gene is TRBV2, the J gene TRBJ1-4; D call uncertain. CDR3 size: 14 residues. Trimming shortened V by 4 bases and J by 8 bases, and 14 bases separated the two germline ends. CDR1 and CDR2 from the germline V gene are SNHLY and FYNNEI. For the CDR3, the DNA is TGTGCCAGCAGTGTGGGGTATGTTAGCGAAAAACTGTTTTTT. Translated: CASSVGYVSEKLFF.

The V call is TRBV19, the J call TRBJ2-5; 11 bases are a match to TRBD2. Germline loops: CDR1 LNHDA, CDR2 SQIVND (reference sequence). This CDR3 has 16 amino acids. J was trimmed by 4 bases and V by 3 bases; bases with no gene match: 7. The CDR3 sequence is CASSISGGAGRETQYF. DNA for the CDR3: TGTGCCAGTAGTATTAGCGGGGGGGCCGGGCGAGAGACCCAGTACTTC.

The chain carries TRBV10-3 and TRBJ2-1, with D possibly being TRBD1 or TRBD2 (5 bases each). V lost 4 bases and J 0 bases, leaving 13 bases between the germline ends. The CDR3 has 16 residues. Germline V gives CDR1 ENHRY, CDR2 SYGVKD. CDR3 sequence reads: CAISGDAGSSYNEQFF. The CDR3 DNA sequence: TGTGCCATCAGTGGAGACGCAGGGAGCTCCTACAATGAGCAGTTCTTC.

With regard to this clone: The junction departs from the called germline gene at one end, perhaps through a read error. The J gene is TRBJ1-6, the V gene TRBV2; D call uncertain. CDR1 is SNHLY and CDR2 is FYNNEI in the germline V gene. The CDR3 contains 18 residues. CDR3 bases: TGTGCCAGCAGGGGTGGACTGGGCCCTCCCTCCAATAATTCACCCCTCCACTTT. The encoded protein is CASRGGLGPPSNNSPLHF.

This clone showed up just once. This chain links TRBV6-5 with TRBJ1-6, with D tentatively TRBD1 (6 bases). The CDR3 sequence is 16 residues long. V lost 4 bases and J lost 6, with 16 bases in between. Germline V gene data show CDR1 as MNHEY and CDR2 as SVGAGI. The CDR3 here is CASSLTGIESNSPLHF. The CDR3 nucleotides read TGTGCCAGCAGTTTAACAGGGATCGAATCTAATTCACCCCTCCACTTT.

The chain is built from TRBV7-8 and TRBJ2-5, with D possibly TRBD2 on 6 matching bases. Germline CDR1 SGHVS, CDR2 FQNEAQ. V lost 1 base and J lost 5, with 17 bases in between. The CDR3 is made up of 16 amino acids. The CDR3 is CASSLVSSAARETQYF. CDR3 coding DNA: TGTGCCAGCAGCTTAGTTTCTAGCGCGGCTCGGGAGACCCAGTACTTC.

V is TRBV5-6 and J is TRBJ2-5; D remains ambiguous. This CDR3 region has 15 residues. Trimming left V 1 base short and J 7 bases short, with 17 bases between. The V gene's germline CDR1 is SGHDT and CDR2 YYEEEE. This CDR3 reads CASSLLSVEAATQYF. The CDR3, as DNA: TGTGCCAGCAGCTTGTTATCGGTCGAGGCCGCGACCCAGTACTTC.

The chain employs TRBV27 and TRBJ1-5; 8 positions match TRBD1. Looked up from germline, CDR1 is MNHEY and CDR2 is SMNVEV (reference sequence). There are 19 residues in the CDR3. V dropped 9 bases and J dropped 0; count of bases not matched to a gene: 19. CDR3 region: CARSPARDRKFYSNQPQHF. The CDR3, as DNA: TGTGCCAGGAGCCCGGCCCGGGACAGGAAATTTTATAGCAATCAGCCCCAGCATTTT.

The chain links TRBV15 to TRBJ1-5, with D unclear. Germline V gene sequence: CDR1 LNHNV, CDR2 YYDKDF (reference sequence). Trimming took off 5 bases at V and 4 bases at J, with 18 bases between the two ends. The CDR3 totals 16 residues. CDR3 region: CATSLGFGVRNQPQHF. CDR3 sequence (DNA): TGTGCCACCAGCTTAGGGTTTGGGGTCCGTAATCAGCCCCAGCATTTT.

This rearrangement joins TRBV14 to TRBJ2-7; D not certain. CDR1 is SGHDN, CDR2 FVKESK, per germline. This CDR3 is built from 13 residues. V lost 0 bases, J lost 6 bases, and 9 bases lay in between. The CDR3: CASSQEGLGEQYF. The CDR3, as DNA: TGTGCCAGCAGCCAAGAAGGGTTGGGCGAGCAGTACTTC.